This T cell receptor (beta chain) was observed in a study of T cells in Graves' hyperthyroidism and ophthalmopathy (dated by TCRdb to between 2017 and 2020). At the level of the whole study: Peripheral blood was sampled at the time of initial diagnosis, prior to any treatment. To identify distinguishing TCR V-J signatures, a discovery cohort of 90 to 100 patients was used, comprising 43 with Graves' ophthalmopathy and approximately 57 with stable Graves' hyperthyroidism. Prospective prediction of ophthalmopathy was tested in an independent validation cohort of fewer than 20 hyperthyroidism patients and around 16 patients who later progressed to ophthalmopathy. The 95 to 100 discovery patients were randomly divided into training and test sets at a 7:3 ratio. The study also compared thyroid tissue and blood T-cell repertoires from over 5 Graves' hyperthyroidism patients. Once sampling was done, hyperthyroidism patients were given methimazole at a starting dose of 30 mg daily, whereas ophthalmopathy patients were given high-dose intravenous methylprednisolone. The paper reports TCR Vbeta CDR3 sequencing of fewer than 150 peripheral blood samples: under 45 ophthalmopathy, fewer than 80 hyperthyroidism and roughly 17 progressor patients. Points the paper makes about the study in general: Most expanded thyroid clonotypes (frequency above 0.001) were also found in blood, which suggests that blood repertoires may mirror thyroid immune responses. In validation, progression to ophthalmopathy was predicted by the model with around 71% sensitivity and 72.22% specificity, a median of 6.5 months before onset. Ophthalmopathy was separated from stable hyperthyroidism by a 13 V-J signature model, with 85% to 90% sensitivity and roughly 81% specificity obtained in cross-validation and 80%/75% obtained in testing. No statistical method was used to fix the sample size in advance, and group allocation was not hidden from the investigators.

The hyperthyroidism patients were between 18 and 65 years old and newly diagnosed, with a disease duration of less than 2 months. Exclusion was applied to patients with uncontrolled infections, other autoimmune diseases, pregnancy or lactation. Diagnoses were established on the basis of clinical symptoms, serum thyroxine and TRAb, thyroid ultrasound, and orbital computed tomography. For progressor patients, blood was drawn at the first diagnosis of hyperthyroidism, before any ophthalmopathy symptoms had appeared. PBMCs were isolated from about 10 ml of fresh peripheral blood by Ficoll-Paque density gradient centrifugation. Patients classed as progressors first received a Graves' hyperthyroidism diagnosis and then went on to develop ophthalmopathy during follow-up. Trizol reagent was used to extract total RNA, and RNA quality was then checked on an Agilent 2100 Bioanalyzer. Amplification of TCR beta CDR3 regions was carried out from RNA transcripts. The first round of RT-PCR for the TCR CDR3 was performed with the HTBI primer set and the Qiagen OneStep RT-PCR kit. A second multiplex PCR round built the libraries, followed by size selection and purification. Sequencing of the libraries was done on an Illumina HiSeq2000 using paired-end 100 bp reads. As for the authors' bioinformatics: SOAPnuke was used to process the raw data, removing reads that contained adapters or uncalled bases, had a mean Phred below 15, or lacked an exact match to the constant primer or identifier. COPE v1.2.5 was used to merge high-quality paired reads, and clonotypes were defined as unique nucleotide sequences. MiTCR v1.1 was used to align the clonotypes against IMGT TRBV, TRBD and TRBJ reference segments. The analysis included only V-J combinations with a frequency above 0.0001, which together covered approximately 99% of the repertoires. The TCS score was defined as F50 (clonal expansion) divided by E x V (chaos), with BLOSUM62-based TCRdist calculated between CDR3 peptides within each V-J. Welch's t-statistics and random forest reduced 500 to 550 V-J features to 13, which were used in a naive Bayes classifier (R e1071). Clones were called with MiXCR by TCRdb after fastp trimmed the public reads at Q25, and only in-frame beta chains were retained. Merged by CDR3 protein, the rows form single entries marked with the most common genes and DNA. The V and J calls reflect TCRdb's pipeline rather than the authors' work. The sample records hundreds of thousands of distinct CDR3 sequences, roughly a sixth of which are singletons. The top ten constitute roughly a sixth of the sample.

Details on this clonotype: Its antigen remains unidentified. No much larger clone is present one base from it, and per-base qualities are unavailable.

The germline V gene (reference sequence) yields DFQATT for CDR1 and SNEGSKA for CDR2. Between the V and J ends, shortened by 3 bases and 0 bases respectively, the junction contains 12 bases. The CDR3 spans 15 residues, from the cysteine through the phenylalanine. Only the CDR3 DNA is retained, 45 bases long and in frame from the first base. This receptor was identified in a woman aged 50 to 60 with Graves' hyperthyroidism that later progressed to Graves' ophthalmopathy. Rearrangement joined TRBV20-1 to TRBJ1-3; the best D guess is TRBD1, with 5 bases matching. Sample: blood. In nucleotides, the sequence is TGCAGTGCTAGGGGCCCCGGGGCCTCTGGAAACACCATATATTTT. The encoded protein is CSARGPGASGNTIYF.